This is a list of T cell receptor beta chains from one sample in a study of blood T cell repertoires in COVID-19. Using immunoSEQ multiplex PCR, the repertoire was profiled, and TCRdb retains in-frame clones only, with some absent. The table lists around 300,000 clones, roughly 90% of them singletons. Material: peripheral blood. The receptors shown here come from a woman aged 25-40 years with active or convalescent COVID-19. CDR3s include the opening cysteine and the closing phenylalanine or tryptophan. D genes are given only for firm matches. Clone size appears in some rows only: once, few, many, or a class for an expanded clone.

D: -; size: -; V: TRBV7-2; J: TRBJ2-1; DNA: TGTGCCAGCACCTTTAGGGGAAGTGGCTTACAGGGTGAGCAGTTCTTC; CDR3: CASTFRGSGLQGEQFF
D: -; size: -; V: TRBV5-1; J: TRBJ2-2; DNA: TGCGCCAGCACCCCGCGAAACACCGGGGAGCTGTTTTTT; CDR3: CASTPRNTGELFF
D: TRBD1; size: -; V: TRBV14; J: TRBJ2-1; DNA: TGTGCCAGCAGCCACCTCAGGACAGGGGGGAACTACAATGAGCAGTTCTTC; CDR3: CASSHLRTGGNYNEQFF
D: TRBD2; size: once; V: TRBV7-2; J: TRBJ2-2; DNA: TGTGCCAGCAGCTTTAACGGGGGGTGGAACACCGGGGAGCTGTTTTTT; CDR3: CASSFNGGWNTGELFF
D: -; size: once; V: TRBV5-4; J: TRBJ2-7; DNA: TGTGCCAGCAGCTTACCGGGACAACCCTACGAGCAGTACTTC; CDR3: CASSLPGQPYEQYF
D: TRBD1; size: -; V: TRBV2; J: TRBJ1-2; DNA: TGTGCCAGCAGTGTCGGTGGACAGGGGGGAAACTATGGCTACACCTTC; CDR3: CASSVGGQGGNYGYTF
D: -; size: -; V: TRBV10-3; J: TRBJ2-7; DNA: TGTGCCATCAGTGACCTTACAGGGTCCTACGAGCAGTACTTC; CDR3: CAISDLTGSYEQYF
D: -; size: -; V: TRBV9; J: TRBJ2-5; DNA: TGTGCCAGCAGCTCCCGGACAGGGCCTCGGGAGGCCCAGTACTTC; CDR3: CASSSRTGPREAQYF
D: -; size: -; V: TRBV9; J: TRBJ2-3; DNA: TGTGCCAGCAGCGTAGCCCAGGGTATCAGCACAGATACGCAGTATTTT; CDR3: CASSVAQGISTDTQYF
D: -; size: -; V: TRBV3-1/TRBV3-2; J: TRBJ1-6; DNA: TGTGCCAGCAGCCATGGTCGGGGAAATTCACCCCTCCACTTT; CDR3: CASSHGRGNSPLHF
D: TRBD1; size: -; V: TRBV6-6; J: TRBJ2-1; DNA: TGTGCCAGCAGTTACTCCAAGACAGGGGACAATGAGCAGTTCTTC; CDR3: CASSYSKTGDNEQFF
D: TRBD1; size: once; V: TRBV19; J: TRBJ1-5; DNA: TGTGCCAGTTCTGACAGGGGCAATCAGCCCCAGCATTTT; CDR3: CASSDRGNQPQHF
D: -; size: once; V: TRBV7-2; J: TRBJ1-4; DNA: TGTGCCAGCAGCCTGTCACCCGCGGCTAATGAAAAACTGTTTTTT; CDR3: CASSLSPAANEKLFF
D: TRBD1; size: -; V: TRBV15; J: TRBJ2-7; DNA: TGTGCCACCAGCAGGGCAGGGGGAAGCTCCTACGAGCAGTACTTC; CDR3: CATSRAGGSSYEQYF
D: -; size: -; V: TRBV7-2; J: TRBJ2-7; DNA: TGTGCCAGCAGCTTCCTGGGCCGCTACGAGCAGTACTTC; CDR3: CASSFLGRYEQYF
D: TRBD2; size: -; V: TRBV7-9; J: TRBJ2-4; DNA: TGTGCCAGCAGCTTAGCGGGGGGACTAGCGGGAGCCAAAAACATTCAGTACTTC; CDR3: CASSLAGGLAGAKNIQYF
D: TRBD2; size: once; V: TRBV5-1; J: TRBJ2-5; DNA: TGCGCCAGCAGCTTGGGGGCGGGGGTATTCCAAGAGACCCAGTACTTC; CDR3: CASSLGAGVFQETQYF
D: -; size: -; V: TRBV24-1; J: TRBJ1-5; DNA: TGTGCCACCAGTGAGAGTGGAGGTCAGCCCCAGCATTTT; CDR3: CATSESGGQPQHF
D: TRBD2; size: -; V: TRBV19; J: TRBJ2-3; DNA: TGTGCCAGTACCATCGGGTTGAGCGGGGGGGCGTCTACAGATACGCAGTATTTT; CDR3: CASTIGLSGGASTDTQYF
D: TRBD2; size: -; V: TRBV3-1/TRBV3-2; J: TRBJ2-3; DNA: TGTGCCAGCAGCCCCACTCTCTCGGGGGGTACGCAGTATTTT; CDR3: CASSPTLSGGTQYF
D: TRBD1; size: -; V: TRBV20-1; J: TRBJ1-2; DNA: TGCAGTGTTCCGACAGGGCATGGCTACACCTTC; CDR3: CSVPTGHGYTF
D: -; size: -; V: TRBV19; J: TRBJ2-2; DNA: TGTGCCAGTAGTATTGGAGGGGGCTACACCGGGGAGCTGTTTTTT; CDR3: CASSIGGGYTGELFF